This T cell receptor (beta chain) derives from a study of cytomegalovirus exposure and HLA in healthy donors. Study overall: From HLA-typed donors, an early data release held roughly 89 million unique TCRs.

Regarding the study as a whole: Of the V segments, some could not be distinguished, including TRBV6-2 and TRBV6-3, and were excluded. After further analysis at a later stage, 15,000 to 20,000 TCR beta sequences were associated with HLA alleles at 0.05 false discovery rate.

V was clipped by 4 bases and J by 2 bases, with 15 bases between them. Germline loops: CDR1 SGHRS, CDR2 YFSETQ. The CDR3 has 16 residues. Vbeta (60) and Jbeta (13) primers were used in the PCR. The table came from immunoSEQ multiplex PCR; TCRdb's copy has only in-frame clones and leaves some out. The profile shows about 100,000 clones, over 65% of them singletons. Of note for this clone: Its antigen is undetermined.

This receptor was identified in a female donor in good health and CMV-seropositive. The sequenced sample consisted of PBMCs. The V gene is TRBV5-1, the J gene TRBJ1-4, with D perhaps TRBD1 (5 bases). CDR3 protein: CASSPAPGATNEKLFF. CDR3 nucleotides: TGCGCCAGCAGCCCAGCCCCTGGGGCGACTAATGAAAAACTGTTTTTT.